One sample yielded the 21 T cell receptor beta chains listed below, sequenced in a study of T-cell memory formation after mild COVID-19. TCRdb reprocessed the 5' RACE reads with MiXCR, giving one entry per CDR3 protein. Of about 150,000 distinct CDR3 sequences listed, over 6% are singletons. The sequencing sample was made of PBMCs or a T cell subset sorted from them (not recorded which). These TCRs come from an adult woman who had mild COVID-19 (a few samples of this study predate the infection). Cell type and time point are not known.

The table lists this clonotype with a few counts. The rearrangement links TRBV7-2 to TRBJ2-7, with a tentative D call TRBD1 (5 bases). The CDR3 is 15 residues long. The V and J ends lost 5 bases and 0 bases respectively, with 14 bases between them. Germline loops: CDR1 SGHTA, CDR2 FQGNSA. The CDR3 bases are TGTGCCAGCAGCCTATTCGGCAGGGCCTCCTACGAGCAGTACTTC. Translating it yields CASSLFGRASYEQYF.

Only a few counts were recorded for this clonotype. This chain uses TRBV24-1 with TRBJ2-3, with D possibly TRBD2 on 6 matching bases. Trimming took off 3 bases at V and 4 bases at J, with 22 bases between the two ends. CDR3 length equals 18 residues. CDR1 KGHDR and CDR2 SFDVKD come from the germline V gene. CDR3 nucleotide sequence: TGTGCCACCAGTGATACCCCTGGGAAGGCTAAGCGGGCAGATACGCAGTATTTT. Encoded protein: CATSDTPGKAKRADTQYF.

This clonotype was recorded a few times. V is TRBV5-5 and J is TRBJ2-3, with D possibly called TRBD1 or TRBD2 (5 bases each). Germline CDR1 SGHKS, CDR2 YYEKEE (reference sequence). Trimming took 6 bases from V and 6 from J, leaving 11 bases between them. This CDR3 region has 12 residues. The CDR3 nucleotides read TGTGCCAGCAACGTCGGGACGGATACGCAGTATTTT. Translation: CASNVGTDTQYF.

This clonotype was seen many times. The V gene is TRBV24-1, the J gene TRBJ2-4; a weak D match, TRBD2 (5 bases). Trimming removed 3 bases from V and 11 bases from J, with 16 bases in between. The CDR3 runs 14 residues. In germline, CDR1 is KGHDR, CDR2 SFDVKD. CDR3 DNA sequence: TGTGCCACCAGTGATCCTGGACTTCCTGGGCTTCAGTACTTC. This codes for CATSDPGLPGLQYF.

This clonotype was observed a few times. V and J are TRBV25-1 and TRBJ2-1; 7 bases align to TRBD2. The germline V gene encodes CDR1 MGHDK and CDR2 SYGVNS. V was clipped by 6 bases and J by 3 bases; unmatched bases: 5. This CDR3 is built from 14 residues. DNA for the CDR3: TGTGCCAGCAGGTACGGGACTAACTACAATGAGCAGTTCTTC. Amino acids: CASRYGTNYNEQFF.

This sequence joins TRBV11-2 and TRBJ2-7, with D tentatively TRBD2 (5 bases). Between the trimmed V and J ends, which lost 2 bases and 4 bases, there was a span of 15 bases. There are 15 residues in the CDR3. Germline CDR1 reads SGHAT; CDR2 reads FQNNGV. The CDR3 bases are TGTGCCAGCAGCTTATTGAGCGGAGCTTTTTACGAGCAGTACTTC. Translated, it gives CASSLLSGAFYEQYF.

V and J are TRBV7-9 and TRBJ2-5; 7 bases align to TRBD1. CDR1 is SEHNR, CDR2 FQNEAQ, per germline (reference sequence). This CDR3 is 14 amino acids long. With 5 bases clipped from V and 4 bases from J, the junction kept 7 bases outside the gene matches. CDR3 residues: CASSQTGKGETQYF. For the CDR3, the DNA is TGTGCCAGCAGCCAGACAGGGAAGGGAGAGACCCAGTACTTC.

The chain recombines TRBV10-2 with TRBJ2-3; D is perhaps TRBD1 (6 bases). Per the germline V gene, CDR1 is WSHSY and CDR2 is SAAADI. This CDR3 is built from 15 residues. V gave up 5 bases and J gave up 2 bases, with 14 bases separating them. The CDR3, as DNA: TGCGCCAGCAGTTGGGGTTGGGGGCCCACAGATACGCAGTATTTT. It specifies CASSWGWGPTDTQYF.

This clonotype was recorded at least ten times. The rearrangement joins TRBV20-1 to TRBJ1-4; D is undetermined. Per the germline V gene, CDR1 is DFQATT and CDR2 is SNEGSKA (reference sequence). This CDR3 has 12 amino acids. V shed 3 bases and J shed 4 bases, with 6 bases lying between them. In DNA, the CDR3 is TGCAGTGCTAGGAGTCTTAATGAAAAACTGTTTTTT. This sequence encodes CSARSLNEKLFF.

This clonotype was recorded many times. The genes are TRBV7-3 and TRBJ2-5; D possibly matches TRBD1 or TRBD2 (5 bases each). Germline CDR1 reads SGHTA; CDR2 reads FQGTGA. The CDR3 sequence is 15 residues long. V lost 3 bases and J lost 7, with 18 bases in between. The CDR3 DNA follows: TGTGCCAGCAGCTTGCGGGCAGTGTGTCAGGGGACCCAGTACTTC. This encodes CASSLRAVCQGTQYF.

This clonotype was detected many times. V is TRBV6-5 and J is TRBJ2-7; TRBD2 matches 7 bases. This CDR3 is built from 14 residues. V was clipped by 5 bases and J by 3 bases; unmatched bases: 7. Germline V gene data show CDR1 as MNHEY and CDR2 as SVGAGI. CDR3 in DNA: TGTGCCAGCAGTAGTTCCGGGACTAACTACGAGCAGTACTTC. It translates to CASSSSGTNYEQYF.

This clonotype was picked up a small number of times. V is TRBV12-3 or TRBV12-4 and J is TRBJ2-1; 9 nucleotides match TRBD2. The CDR3 spans 16 residues. With V trimmed by 6 bases and J by 6 bases, 12 bases remained unmatched. The CDR3 loop reads CASRTTGTSPLNEQFF. CDR3 coding DNA: TGTGCCAGCAGAACTACCGGGACTAGCCCTCTCAATGAGCAGTTCTTC.

The sample holds many counts of this clonotype. The V call is TRBV12-3 or TRBV12-4, the J call TRBJ2-3; 11 nucleotides match TRBD2. Losses at the gene ends were 7 bases for V and 4 bases for J; bases not matched to a gene: 7. CDR3 size: 15 residues. CDR3 protein: CASTMGLAEPDTQYF. For the CDR3, the DNA is TGTGCCAGCACTATGGGACTAGCGGAGCCAGATACGCAGTATTTT.

This clonotype came up a few times. The rearrangement joins TRBV25-1 to TRBJ1-1, with 7 bases fitting TRBD1. The germline gives CDR1 MGHDK, CDR2 SYGVNS. The CDR3 length is 15 residues. After removal of 4 bases from V and 11 bases from J, the junction contained 16 bases not matched to a gene. The chain's CDR3 is CASSAKPGPRGLAFF. The CDR3 DNA sequence: TGTGCCAGCAGTGCGAAGCCCGGTCCCAGGGGGTTGGCTTTCTTT.

The chain carries TRBV29-1 and TRBJ1-1, with unresolved D. Germline V gene lookup returns CDR1 SQVTM and CDR2 ANQGSEA. The CDR3 contains 15 residues. Trimming cost V 6 bases and J 2 bases, with 19 bases left between them. The CDR3 DNA sequence: TGCAGCGTCAAAAAACCGGGAGAGGGAAACACTGAAGCTTTCTTT. Its translation is CSVKKPGEGNTEAFF.

This clonotype has just a few counts. This chain links TRBV6-5 with TRBJ2-1, with 9 nucleotides matching TRBD1. V shed 5 bases, J shed 8 bases, and the junction held 16 bases outside the gene matches. There are 17 residues in the CDR3. Germline values: CDR1 MNHEY, CDR2 SVGAGI. As DNA, the CDR3 is TGTGCCAGCAGTCCTTGGTTCGGACAGGGGTTTGGCTATGAGCAGTTCTTC. This translates into CASSPWFGQGFGYEQFF.

This clonotype was seen only a few times. The chain uses TRBV7-2 and TRBJ1-5, with a possible D match to TRBD1 (5 bases). V lost 6 bases and J 3 bases, leaving 12 bases between the germline ends. The germline V gene has CDR1 SGHTA and CDR2 FQGNSA. The CDR3 loop spans 14 amino acids. CDR3: CASRYDSPNQPQHF. CDR3 DNA: TGTGCCAGCAGGTATGACAGTCCCAATCAGCCCCAGCATTTT.

At least ten counts were recorded for this clonotype. The chain has TRBV12-3 or TRBV12-4 and TRBJ2-7, with D perhaps matching TRBD1 or TRBD2 (5 bases each). Trimming cost V 5 bases and J 2 bases, with 10 bases left between them. The CDR3 is made up of 13 amino acids. CDR3 amino acids: CASSGDGTYEQYF. The CDR3 DNA follows: TGTGCCAGCAGTGGGGACGGCACCTACGAGCAGTACTTC.

This chain links TRBV5-1 with TRBJ2-1; D may match TRBD1 or TRBD2 (5 bases each). The V gene's germline CDR1 is SGHRS and CDR2 YFSETQ. Trimming took 2 bases from V and 5 from J, leaving 14 bases between them. The CDR3 covers 15 residues. CDR3 protein: CASSFRWGSHNEQFF. The CDR3 bases are TGCGCCAGCAGCTTCCGGTGGGGGAGCCACAATGAGCAGTTCTTC.

The sample holds many counts of this clonotype. V usage is TRBV12-3 or TRBV12-4 and J usage is TRBJ2-7, with a possible D match to TRBD1 (5 bases). Trimming left V 6 bases short and J 5 bases short, with 14 bases between. The CDR3 covers 13 residues. The CDR3 DNA is TGTGCCAGCAGGCCGACAGCGCAGAACGAGCAGTACTTC. Amino acids: CASRPTAQNEQYF.

V gene TRBV6-5 combines with J gene TRBJ2-2; 7 bases fit TRBD2. V shed 6 bases, J shed 3 bases, and the junction held 7 bases outside the gene matches. The CDR3 sequence is 15 residues long. CDR1 is MNHEY, CDR2 SVGAGI, per germline. Written as DNA, the CDR3 is TGTGCCAGCAGCTATGCGGGGGTTTACACCGGGGAGCTGTTTTTT. Its protein is CASSYAGVYTGELFF.